This T cell receptor (beta chain) was observed in a study of CD8 T cells in ankylosing spondylitis. Study findings and constraints: Disease-linked clones reportedly showed significant enrichment in matched ankylosing spondylitis synovial fluid. Seemingly distinctive of ankylosing spondylitis blood was a TCR beta motif formed by eight highly homologous variants.

The ends lost 2 bases at V and 0 bases at J; junction bases unmatched: 4. Germline values: CDR1 SEHNR, CDR2 FQNEAQ (reference sequence). This CDR3 region has 17 residues. This clonotype was detected many times. Its target is not known. TCR beta libraries were made by quantitative 5'-RACE with molecular barcodes. TCRdb reprocessed the 5' RACE reads via MiXCR and lists one record per CDR3 protein. The sample yields under 200,000 distinct CDR3 sequences, 10% to 15% seen once. This chain uses TRBV7-9 with TRBJ1-3, with TRBD1 identical over 10 bases. This receptor was taken from a female donor with ankylosing spondylitis or in good health (not recorded which). The sequencing sample was made of blood, either unsorted or a sorted T cell fraction (not recorded which). CDR3 coding DNA: TGTGCCAGCAGCTTACGGACAGGGGGAATCTCTGGAAACACCATATATTTT. This sequence encodes CASSLRTGGISGNTIYF.